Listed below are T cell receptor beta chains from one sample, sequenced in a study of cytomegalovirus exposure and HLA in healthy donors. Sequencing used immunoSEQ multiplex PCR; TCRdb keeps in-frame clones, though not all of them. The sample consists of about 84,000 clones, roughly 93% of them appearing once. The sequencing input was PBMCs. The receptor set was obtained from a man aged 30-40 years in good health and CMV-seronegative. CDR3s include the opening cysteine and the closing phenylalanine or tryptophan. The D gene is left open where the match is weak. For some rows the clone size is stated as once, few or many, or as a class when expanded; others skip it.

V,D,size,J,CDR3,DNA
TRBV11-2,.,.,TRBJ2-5,CASSLVHGGQETQYF,TGTGCCAGCAGCTTAGTTCATGGAGGGCAAGAGACCCAGTACTTC
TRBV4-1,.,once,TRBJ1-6,CASSQGSGSNSYNSPLHF,TGCGCCAGCAGCCAGGGAAGCGGGTCGAATTCCTATAATTCACCCCTCCACTTT
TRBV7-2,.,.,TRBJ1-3,CASSLDSFSGNTIYF,TGTGCCAGCAGCTTAGATTCCTTCTCTGGAAACACCATATATTTT
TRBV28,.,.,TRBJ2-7,CASSLSLTYEQYF,TGTGCCAGCAGTTTGTCACTTACCTACGAGCAGTACTTC
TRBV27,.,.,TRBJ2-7,CASSLGGGGPLSYEQYF,TGTGCCAGCAGTCTGGGTGGCGGGGGCCCACTTTCCTACGAGCAGTACTTC
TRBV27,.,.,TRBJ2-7,CASSFSRGYEQYF,TGTGCCAGCAGTTTTTCCAGGGGCTACGAGCAGTACTTC
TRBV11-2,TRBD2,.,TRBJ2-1,CASSLDGGSGHEQFF,TGTGCCAGCAGCTTAGATGGCGGGAGTGGGCATGAGCAGTTCTTC
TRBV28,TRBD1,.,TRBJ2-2,CASSLGDRESYTGELFF,TGTGCCAGCAGTTTAGGCGACAGGGAATCGTACACCGGGGAGCTGTTTTTT
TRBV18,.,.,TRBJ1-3,CASSQQASGGNTIYF,TGTGCCAGCTCGCAACAGGCTTCGGGTGGAAACACCATATATTTT
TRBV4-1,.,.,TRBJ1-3,CASSEGRGSGNTIYF,TGCGCCAGCAGTGAAGGACGGGGCTCTGGAAACACCATATATTTT
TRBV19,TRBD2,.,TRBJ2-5,CASSPRTSGRIRETQYF,TGTGCCAGTAGTCCAAGGACTAGCGGGAGAATTAGAGAGACCCAGTACTTC
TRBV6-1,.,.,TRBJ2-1,CASSERIGDTPGSSYNEQFF,TGTGCCAGCAGTGAACGAATAGGGGACACCCCTGGAAGCTCCTACAATGAGCAGTTCTTC
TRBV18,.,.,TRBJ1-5,CASSTGESQPQHF,TGTGCCAGCTCAACAGGAGAAAGTCAGCCCCAGCATTTT
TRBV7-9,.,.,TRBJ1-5,CASSTSQGQPQHF,TGTGCCAGCAGCACCTCCCAGGGACAGCCCCAGCATTTT
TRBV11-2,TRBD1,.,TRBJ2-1,CASSLARDSNYNEQFF,TGTGCCAGCAGCTTAGCCCGGGACAGTAATTACAATGAGCAGTTCTTC
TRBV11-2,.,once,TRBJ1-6,CASRGARGTNNSPLHF,TGTGCCAGCAGGGGGGCCCGGGGGACTAATAATTCACCCCTCCACTTT
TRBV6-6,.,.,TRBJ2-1,CATGWSNYNEQFF,TGTGCCACGGGATGGTCTAACTACAATGAGCAGTTCTTC
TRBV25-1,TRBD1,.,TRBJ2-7,CASSDLRDRVYEQYF,TGTGCCAGCAGTGACCTCCGGGACAGGGTATACGAGCAGTACTTC
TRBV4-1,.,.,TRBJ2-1,CASSQVERGSRSLF,TGCGCCAGCAGCCAAGTTGAAAGGGGCTCCCGATCGCTCTTC
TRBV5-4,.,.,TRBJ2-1,CASSLEVASYNEQFF,TGTGCCAGCAGCTTGGAGGTAGCGTCCTACAATGAGCAGTTCTTC
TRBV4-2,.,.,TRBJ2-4,CASSQDREAKNIQYF,TGTGCCAGCAGCCAAGACCGGGAAGCCAAAAACATTCAGTACTTC
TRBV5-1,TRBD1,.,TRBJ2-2,CASSSTGENTGELFF,TGCGCCAGCAGCTCGACAGGGGAGAACACCGGGGAGCTGTTTTTT